This section outlines one TCR beta chain sequence together with its context. These data belong to a study of blood T cell repertoires in COVID-19. CDR1 and CDR2 (germline): KGHSH, LQKENI. J lost 4 bases, V lost 2 bases, and 5 bases had no gene match. The CDR3 is 15 amino acids. How the authors handled the data: Scientists estimated how many nucleated cells there were by amplifying reference gene primers. Libraries were prepared by immunoSEQ multiplex PCR; TCRdb keeps only in-frame clonotypes and omits some of them. That table is the source of V, J and clone size, and D and trimming were worked out from the DNA. The repertoire holds around 270,000 clones, roughly 84% seen once, with 15% to 19% in the top ten.

This TCR derives from a person aged 65-85 years with COVID-19, enrolled during active disease. The chain uses TRBV18 and TRBJ2-7; 10 nucleotides align to TRBD2. The sequenced material came from peripheral blood. The CDR3 region is CASSPYSGGPYEQYF. As DNA, the CDR3 is TGTGCCAGCTCACCATATAGCGGGGGGCCGTACGAGCAGTACTTC.